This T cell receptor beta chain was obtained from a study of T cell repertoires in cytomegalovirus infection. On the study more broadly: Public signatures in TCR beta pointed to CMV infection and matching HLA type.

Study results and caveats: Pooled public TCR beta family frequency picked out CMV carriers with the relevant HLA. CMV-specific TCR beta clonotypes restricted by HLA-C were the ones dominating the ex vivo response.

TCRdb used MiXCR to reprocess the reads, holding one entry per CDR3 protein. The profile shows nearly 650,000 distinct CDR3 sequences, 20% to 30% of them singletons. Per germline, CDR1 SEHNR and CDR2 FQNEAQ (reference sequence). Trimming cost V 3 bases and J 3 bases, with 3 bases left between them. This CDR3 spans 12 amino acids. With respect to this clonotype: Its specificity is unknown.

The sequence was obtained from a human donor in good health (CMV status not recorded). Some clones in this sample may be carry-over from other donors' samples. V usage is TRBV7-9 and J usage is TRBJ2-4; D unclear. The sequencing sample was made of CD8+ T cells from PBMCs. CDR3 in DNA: TGTGCCAGCAGCTTGGACAAAAACATTCAGTACTTC. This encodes CASSLDKNIQYF.